The text below deals with one T cell receptor beta chain. Its binding antigen is unknown. Per-nucleotide qualities are absent, and no much larger clonotype sits a single base away. TCRbeta CDR3 regions were amplified from genomic DNA using the immunoSEQ Assay, a bias-controlled multiplex PCR. The published analysis was carried out like this. Nucleated cell counts per sample were estimated from amplification of reference gene primers within the assay. To quantify the absolute abundance of each unique TCRbeta CDR3 rearrangement, sequence reads were collapsed and filtered. For each sample, productive Simpson clonality was calculated by taking the square root of Simpson's diversity index across productive rearrangements. TCRdb holds this immuneACCESS table with in-frame rearrangements only. Some clones are missing; in checked studies, unresolved V genes explain under half, and the rest has no known cause. That table supplies the V and J calls and clone size; D and trimming were determined from the DNA. The sample table lists over 100,000 clones, around 89% of them with a count of one. In total, the top ten clones hold 1.1% of the sample.

The CDR3 holds 17 amino acids from the cysteine to the phenylalanine. The entry retains the CDR3 DNA only, 51 bases that are in frame from base 1. V ends up 4 bases short and J 1 base short, with an unmatched junction base count of 7. CDR1 ENHRY and CDR2 SYGVKD are derived from the germline V gene. The record originates from a study of blood T cell repertoires in COVID-19 (TCRdb year 2020). Broadly, across the study: Samples covering the acute and convalescent phases of COVID-19 were provided by collaborators in the United States, Italy and Spain. The prospective study material was composed of cDNA or gDNA derived from T cells, B-cell-depleted T cells, or PBMCs. Deeply sampled blood TCRbeta repertoires from subjects exposed to, actively infected with, or recovered from COVID-19 were included in the dataset. The repertoires were made available in a free public database intended to serve as a resource for research on the immune response to SARS-CoV-2. Samples came from the ongoing ImmuneRACE study (first 160 participants) plus 1,254 subjects from 6 global collaborators. Sample metadata almost always included a de-identified subject ID, COVID-19 status, age in years and sex. Where HLA class I and class II types were available, the types were taken from metadata supplied by the sample provider, not from assay-based typing. What the research found in general, with its limitations: The quantity of clinical and demographic metadata differed by source and by participant and was supplied without curation.

Collaborating institutions collected whole blood in K2EDTA tubes following their own protocols. For TCRbeta analysis, collaborators shipped samples as frozen whole blood, isolated PBMCs, or DNA extracted from either of those sample types. The chain is assembled from TRBV10-3 and TRBJ2-2, with TRBD1 identical over 9 junction bases. Material for sequencing was peripheral blood. The receptor was derived from a human donor in a cohort sampled during active COVID-19. The CDR3 reads as follows: CAISGQPGQGNTGELFF. The DNA reads as follows: TGTGCCATCAGTGGGCAACCGGGACAGGGGAACACCGGGGAGCTGTTTTTT.